This TCR beta chain was sequenced in a study of T cells after posttransplantation cyclophosphamide. Study results and caveats: Recipient CMV seropositivity and CMV reactivation strongly tracked TRB clonality. TRB overlap between skin or GI tissue T cells and blood was limited. Later blood repertoires were often dominated by clones from the donor CD8+ memory compartment.

Cyclophosphamide on days +3 and +4 followed busulfan-fludarabine conditioning and a marrow graft. The CDR3 is 15 residues long. Trimming left V 8 bases short and J 2 bases short, with 16 bases between. Germline V gene lookup returns CDR1 MNHNY and CDR2 SVGAGI (reference sequence). Clones were sequenced by immunoSEQ multiplex PCR, and TCRdb holds only the in-frame ones, with some missing. This sample has about 1,500 clones, with around 80% found just once. As to this clone: What it recognizes is unknown.

The TCR sequence derives from a female patient over 55 who received an allogeneic stem cell transplant from an unrelated donor, was CMV-positive, and had acute GVHD only. The graft donor may be the source of some T cells. V gene TRBV6-6 combines with J gene TRBJ1-3, with D perhaps TRBD1 (6 bases). Specimen: CD4+ T cells sorted from PBMCs, collected approximately 220 days after allogeneic stem cell transplant with posttransplant cyclophosphamide. DNA of the CDR3: TGTGCCAGCGCCATGACAGGTGCCGCTGGAAACACCATATATTTT. This gives the protein CASAMTGAAGNTIYF.